Listed here is a single TCR beta chain. Its recognized antigen is unknown. The record has no base qualities; no much larger clone is one base away. The data originate from a study of blood T cell repertoires in COVID-19 (dated by TCRdb to 2018 to 2020). As for the study more broadly: Collaborator samples came from the United States, Italy and Spain and covered acute and convalescent phases of COVID-19. The material from the prospective study consisted of cDNA or gDNA derived from T cells, B-cell-depleted T cells, or PBMCs. Subjects who had been exposed to COVID-19, were actively infected with it, or had recovered from it provided the deeply sampled blood TCRbeta repertoires that made up the dataset. The repertoires were released in a freely available public database meant as a resource for research on the immune response to SARS-CoV-2. The samples were drawn from two sources: the first 160 participants of the ongoing ImmuneRACE study, and 1,200 or so subjects contributed by 6 global collaborators. Nearly every sample came with metadata listing a de-identified subject ID, COVID-19 status, age in years and sex. Where HLA class I and class II types were available, the types were taken from metadata supplied by the sample provider, not from assay-based typing. The research as a whole found: The quantity of clinical and demographic metadata differed by source and by participant and was supplied without curation.

Measured from the cysteine to the phenylalanine, the CDR3 is 17 residues long. Only the CDR3 region is kept as DNA, spanning 51 bases read in frame from base 1. Relative to germline, V is missing 6 bases and J is missing 0 bases, with 9 bases of the junction outside any gene match. From the germline V gene, CDR1 is SGHRS and CDR2 is YFSETQ. At one collaborating source in Seattle, patients were enrolled during active infection and were followed longitudinally through the course of disease. Collaborating institutions collected whole blood in K2EDTA tubes following their own protocols. For TCRbeta analysis, collaborators shipped samples as frozen whole blood, isolated PBMCs, or DNA extracted from either of those sample types. The immunoSEQ Assay, a bias-controlled multiplex PCR, was used to amplify TCRbeta CDR3 regions from genomic DNA. In the source study's methods: The number of nucleated cells in each sample was estimated by amplification of reference gene primers within the assay. To quantify the absolute abundance of each unique TCRbeta CDR3 rearrangement, sequence reads were collapsed and filtered. For each sample, productive Simpson clonality was calculated by taking the square root of Simpson's diversity index across productive rearrangements. Imported from immuneACCESS, the table was reduced by TCRdb to in-frame sequences with V and J called. These copies leave out some clones; in studies compared against another copy, an unresolved V gene accounts for under half, and the cause of the remainder is not known. The DNA gave D and trimming, while V, J and clone size come from that table. For this sample the table gives about 160,000 clones, of which 65% to 90% were detected only once. The ten largest clones take up about 7.7% of the sample.

The V gene is TRBV5-1 and the J gene is TRBJ1-1; 12 bases in between match TRBD1. This sequence was found in a woman in her forties with COVID-19, enrolled during active disease. Sequenced input: peripheral blood. The CDR3 corresponds to CASTIGTGGIVNTEAFF. The DNA sequence is given as TGCGCCAGCACCATCGGGACAGGGGGCATCGTGAACACTGAAGCTTTCTTT.